Listed below are T cell receptor beta chains from one sample, sequenced in a study of T cell changes during pregnancy in multiple sclerosis. Sequencing used immunoSEQ multiplex PCR; TCRdb keeps in-frame clones, though not all of them. The sample has about 62,000 clones; over 80% are singletons. The starting material was peripheral blood, obtained in the second trimester of pregnancy. The receptors were gathered from a female donor in good health, enrolled as a control in a pregnancy study. Each CDR3 is given with its conserved first and last residue. Fields, in order: J gene, D gene, V gene, CDR3 protein. The D gene is left open where the match is weak.

>TRBJ2-3|TRBD2|TRBV11-2
CASSLEVAGSDTQYF
>TRBJ1-1|NA|TRBV18
CASLTRNTEAFF
>TRBJ1-5|TRBD1|TRBV4-1
CASSPDGGQFLGNQPQHF
>TRBJ2-3|NA|TRBV7-7
CASSPSRSTDTQYF
>TRBJ2-1|TRBD2|TRBV4-3
CASSQEIAGAPEQFF
>TRBJ1-6|NA|TRBV4-1
CASSHPYRENSPLHF
>TRBJ1-5|TRBD1|TRBV19
CASSIDGTGNQPQHF
>TRBJ2-2|NA|TRBV27
CASSSPDVGDFANTGELFF
>TRBJ2-5|TRBD2|TRBV20-1
CSARGGETQYF
>TRBJ2-1|TRBD2|TRBV5-1
CASRLAGGAQSYNEQFF
>TRBJ2-7|TRBD1|TRBV18
CASSRSRQGSGYEQYF
>TRBJ1-5|NA|TRBV28
CASSLNQPQHF
>TRBJ2-7|TRBD2|TRBV9
CASSVAGRDSYEQYF
>TRBJ2-7|NA|TRBV27
CASRELGSHEQYF
>TRBJ1-4|TRBD1|TRBV19
CASSMVPPGQGNEKLFF
>TRBJ2-3|TRBD2|TRBV15
CATSRVPPGFAGASDTQYF
>TRBJ2-5|NA|TRBV7-6
CASRDPGERETQYF
>TRBJ1-2|TRBD1|TRBV28
CASSSTGQGTGYGYTF
>TRBJ2-7|TRBD2|TRBV4-2
CASSHGGTSGSYEQYF
>TRBJ2-5|NA|TRBV7-7
CASSQDSAETQYF
>TRBJ2-3|TRBD1|TRBV30
CAFHGLPSFEGPDRGTDTQYF
>TRBJ2-7|NA|TRBV5-1
CASSLYPQVYEQYF
>TRBJ2-3|NA|TRBV19
CASNPSGSSTDTQYF
>TRBJ2-1|TRBD1|TRBV6-5
CASSPGTGDGNEQFF
>TRBJ2-1|TRBD2|TRBV28
CASSSFSGSEYNEQFF
>TRBJ2-7|NA|TRBV27
CASSLSGSIYEQYF
>TRBJ2-1|NA|TRBV9
CASNSGRSYNEQFF
>TRBJ2-1|NA|TRBV13
CASSPQSEQFF
>TRBJ2-7|NA|TRBV5-4
CASSPPGGAAYEQYF
>TRBJ2-2|TRBD1|TRBV18
CASSPTPGQGYTGELFF
>TRBJ2-2|TRBD1|TRBV18
CASSPRQGAQTGELFF
>TRBJ1-2|NA|TRBV19
CASSTGGTAPHGYTF